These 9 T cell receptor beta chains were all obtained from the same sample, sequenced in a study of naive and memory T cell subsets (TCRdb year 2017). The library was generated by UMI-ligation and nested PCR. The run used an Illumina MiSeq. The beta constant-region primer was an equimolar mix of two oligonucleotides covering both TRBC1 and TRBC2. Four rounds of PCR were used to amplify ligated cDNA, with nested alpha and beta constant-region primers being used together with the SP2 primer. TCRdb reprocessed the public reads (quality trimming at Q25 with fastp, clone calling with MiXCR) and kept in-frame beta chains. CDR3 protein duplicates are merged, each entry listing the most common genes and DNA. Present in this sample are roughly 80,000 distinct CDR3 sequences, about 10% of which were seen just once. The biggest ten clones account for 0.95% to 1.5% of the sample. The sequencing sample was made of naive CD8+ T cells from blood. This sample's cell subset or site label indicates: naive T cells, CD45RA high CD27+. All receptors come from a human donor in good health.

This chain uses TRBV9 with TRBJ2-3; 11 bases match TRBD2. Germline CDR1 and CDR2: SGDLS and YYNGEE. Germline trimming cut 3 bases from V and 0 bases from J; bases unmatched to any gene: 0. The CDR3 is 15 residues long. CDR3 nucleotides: TGTGCCAGCAGCGCTAGCGGGAGGAGCACAGATACGCAGTATTTT. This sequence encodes CASSASGRSTDTQYF.

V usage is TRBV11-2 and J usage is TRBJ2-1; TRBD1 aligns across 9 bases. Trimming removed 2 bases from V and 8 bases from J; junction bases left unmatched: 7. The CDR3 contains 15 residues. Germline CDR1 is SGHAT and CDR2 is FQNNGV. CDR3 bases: TGTGCCAGCAGCTTAACAGGGGGCATCGGGGATGAGCAGTTCTTC. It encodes CASSLTGGIGDEQFF.

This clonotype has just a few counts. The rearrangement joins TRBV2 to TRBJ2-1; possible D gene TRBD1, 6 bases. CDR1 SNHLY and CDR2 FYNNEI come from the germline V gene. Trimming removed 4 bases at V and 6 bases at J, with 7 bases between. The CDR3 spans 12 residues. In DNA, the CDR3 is TGTGCCAGCAGTGCCAGGGGCAATGAGCAGTTCTTC. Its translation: CASSARGNEQFF.

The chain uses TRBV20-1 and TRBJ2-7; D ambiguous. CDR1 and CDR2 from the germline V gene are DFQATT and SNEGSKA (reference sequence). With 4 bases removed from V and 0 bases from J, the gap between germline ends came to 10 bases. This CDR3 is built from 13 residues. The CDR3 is CSAIGTDSYEQYF. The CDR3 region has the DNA TGCAGTGCTATAGGAACAGACTCCTACGAGCAGTACTTC.

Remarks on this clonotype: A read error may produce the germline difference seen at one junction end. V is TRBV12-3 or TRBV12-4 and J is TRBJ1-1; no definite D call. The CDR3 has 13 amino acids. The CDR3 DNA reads TGTGCCAGCAGTTTAGGGGTTAACACTGAAGCTCTCTTT. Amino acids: CASSLGVNTEALF.

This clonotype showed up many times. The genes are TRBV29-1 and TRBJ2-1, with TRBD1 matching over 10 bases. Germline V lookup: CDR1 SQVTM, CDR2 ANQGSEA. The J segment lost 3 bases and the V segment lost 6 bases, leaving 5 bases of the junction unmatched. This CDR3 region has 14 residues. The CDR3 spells CSVVDRGLYNEQFF. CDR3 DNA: TGCAGCGTCGTCGACAGGGGGCTCTACAATGAGCAGTTCTTC.

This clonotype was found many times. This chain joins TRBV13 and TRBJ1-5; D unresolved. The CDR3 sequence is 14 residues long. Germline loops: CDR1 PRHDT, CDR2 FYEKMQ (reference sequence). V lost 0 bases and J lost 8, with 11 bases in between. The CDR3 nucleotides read TGTGCCAGCAGCTTAGGCCGTGGGGTGGAGCCCCAGCATTTT. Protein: CASSLGRGVEPQHF.

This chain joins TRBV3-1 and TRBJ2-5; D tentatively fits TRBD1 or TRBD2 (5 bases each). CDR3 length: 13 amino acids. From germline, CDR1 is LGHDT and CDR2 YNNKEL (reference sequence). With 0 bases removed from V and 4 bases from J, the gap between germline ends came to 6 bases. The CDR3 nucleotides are TGTGCCAGCAGCCAAGAAGGGACAGAGACCCAGTACTTC. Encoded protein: CASSQEGTETQYF.

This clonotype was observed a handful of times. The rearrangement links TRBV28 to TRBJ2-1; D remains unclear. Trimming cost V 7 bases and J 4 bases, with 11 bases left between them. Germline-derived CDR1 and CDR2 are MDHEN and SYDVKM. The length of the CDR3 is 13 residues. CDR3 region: CASTLVSYNEQFF. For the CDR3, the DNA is TGTGCCAGCACCCTAGTCAGTTACAATGAGCAGTTCTTC.